This T cell receptor (beta chain) was retrieved from a study of blood T cell repertoires in COVID-19. As for the study in general: Sites across the United States, Italy and Spain contributed samples from acute and convalescent COVID-19. T cells, B-cell-depleted T cells, or PBMCs provided the cDNA or gDNA that served as material.

Germline lookup yields CDR1 MNHEY and CDR2 SVGAGI. The CDR3 length is 15 residues. Trimming shortened V by 4 bases and J by 1 base, and 13 bases separated the two germline ends. Authors' processing steps: The assay estimated nucleated cells by amplifying reference gene primers. The data were produced by immunoSEQ multiplex PCR, yet TCRdb's version contains in-frame clones alone and is incomplete. V, J and clone size reflect that table, while D and trimming were determined from the DNA. The table includes around 270,000 clones, around 89% detected once. The sequenced sample was peripheral blood. This receptor was identified in a man aged 60 to 75 who had recovered from COVID-19. J is TRBJ2-5 and V is TRBV6-5, with a possible D match to TRBD1 (6 bases). The CDR3 DNA follows: TGTGCCAGCAGTTTATCGGGACAACTCCAAGAGACCCAGTACTTC. Translation gives CASSLSGQLQETQYF.